This record covers a single T cell receptor beta chain. Documented time point: sample taken at primary tumor resection. The authors sequenced whole RNA from tumor, nontumor lung or frozen PBMC without sorting. V shed 2 bases and J shed 4 bases, with 7 bases lying between them. CDR1 SNHLY and CDR2 FYNNEI come from the germline V gene. The CDR3 covers 13 residues. TCRdb re-derived calls from the 5' RACE reads in MiXCR, one entry per CDR3 protein. The table includes 90,000 or so distinct CDR3 sequences, 7.5% to 10% detected once. These data originate in a study of spatial heterogeneity in lung cancer. This sample comprised PBMCs, obtained at surgery. This receptor was taken from a male donor with early-stage non-small cell lung cancer. The chain couples TRBV2 to TRBJ2-3; D gene uncertain. CDR3 residues: CASSENQADTQYF. The CDR3 DNA reads as TGTGCCAGCAGTGAAAACCAGGCAGATACGCAGTATTTT.